This T cell receptor (beta chain) was recovered during a study of identical twins. The CDR3 has 15 residues. Germline V gene data show CDR1 as SGHTA and CDR2 as FQGTGA. Unmatched junction bases numbered 7, after V lost 4 bases and J lost 5 bases. TCRdb re-called the 5' RACE reads with MiXCR, one entry per CDR3 protein. Of about 720,000 distinct CDR3 sequences in the sample, approximately 18% were seen once. These data also featured in a second study, about T cells expressing NK-cell markers. That work adds: In 5 or 6 donors, dominant CD3+CD56+NKG2C+ clonotypes ranked among the top 10 CD8+ clonotypes.

The sequence was collected from a woman aged 18-35 years in good health. The sample comprised PBMCs. This sequence joins TRBV7-3 and TRBJ2-3, with 9 bases matching TRBD2. CDR3 region: CASSSTSGGLDTQYF. CDR3 DNA: TGTGCCAGCAGCTCCACGAGCGGGGGGCTAGATACGCAGTATTTT.